These T cell receptor beta chains were read from a single sample in a study of technical replicates of blood from a few donors. Using immunoSEQ multiplex PCR, the repertoire was profiled, and TCRdb retains in-frame clones only, with some absent. The data contain 75,000 to 100,000 clones, less than 95% of them singletons. Source material: T cells isolated from PBMCs. The source of these receptors is a human donor in good health. Each CDR3 is given with its conserved first and last residue. Each record gives: clone size, J gene, V gene, D gene, CDR3 protein, CDR3 DNA. D genes are given only for firm matches. Rows give clone size only sometimes, using once, few, many, or a class for an expanded clone.

>-|TRBJ2-4|TRBV6-5|TRBD1
CASSYSLGQGEYF
TGTGCCAGCAGTTACTCGTTGGGACAGGGAGAGTACTTC
>-|TRBJ2-3|TRBV12-5|TRBD1
CASGWGQGADTQYF
TGTGCTAGTGGTTGGGGACAGGGCGCAGATACGCAGTATTTT
>-|TRBJ2-5|TRBV7-9|TRBD2
CASSSWTSGSGETQYF
TGTGCCAGCAGCTCTTGGACTAGCGGGAGTGGAGAGACCCAGTACTTC
>-|TRBJ2-7|TRBV30|-
CAWSVNEQYF
TGTGCCTGGAGTGTCAACGAGCAGTACTTC
>-|TRBJ1-2|TRBV7-9|TRBD1
CASSPSTGNYGYTF
TGTGCCAGCAGCCCGTCGACAGGGAACTATGGCTACACCTTC
>-|TRBJ2-7|TRBV7-2|TRBD2
CASSPGTSGSYFGYEQYF
TGTGCCAGCAGCCCTGGGACTAGCGGGAGTTATTTTGGGTACGAGCAGTACTTC
>-|TRBJ2-2|TRBV29-1|-
CSANKGGTGELFF
TGCAGCGCTAACAAGGGGGGGACCGGGGAGCTGTTTTTT
>-|TRBJ1-3|TRBV6-4|-
CASSPNSGNTIYF
TGTGCCAGCTCACCTAACTCTGGAAACACCATATATTTT
>-|TRBJ2-3|TRBV9|TRBD2
CASSVEAGDTDTQYF
TGTGCCAGCAGCGTAGAGGCGGGAGACACAGATACGCAGTATTTT
>-|TRBJ2-2|TRBV28|TRBD1
CASSLLTGENTGELFF
TGTGCCAGCAGTTTATTAACAGGGGAGAACACCGGGGAGCTGTTTTTT
>-|TRBJ2-3|TRBV6-5|-
CASRALGDTQYF
TGTGCCAGCAGGGCCCTTGGAGATACGCAGTATTTT
>-|TRBJ1-1|TRBV7-3|-
CASSLTGAGNTEAFF
TGTGCCAGCAGCTTAACAGGGGCTGGGAACACTGAAGCTTTCTTT
>-|TRBJ1-2|TRBV28|-
CASSFPGSPLGYTF
TGTGCCAGCAGTTTTCCCGGGTCGCCCCTTGGCTACACCTTC
>once|TRBJ1-5|TRBV28|-
CASSLVTGSNQPQHF
TGTGCCAGCAGTTTGGTGACAGGAAGCAATCAGCCCCAGCATTTT
>-|TRBJ2-7|TRBV9|TRBD1
CASSQDRVKNEQYF
TGTGCCAGCAGCCAGGACAGGGTGAAAAACGAGCAGTACTTC
>-|TRBJ2-7|TRBV7-2|TRBD1
CASSLDRGRSYEQYF
TGTGCCAGCAGCCTAGACAGGGGGCGTTCCTACGAGCAGTACTTC
>-|TRBJ2-3|TRBV27|-
CASRNTDSSLWLDTQYF
TGTGCCAGCAGAAATACCGACAGCTCCCTTTGGCTAGATACGCAGTATTTT
>-|TRBJ1-4|TRBV5-1|-
CASSLGSEATNEKLFF
TGCGCCAGCAGCTTGGGGTCAGAGGCAACTAATGAAAAACTGTTTTTT
>-|TRBJ2-5|TRBV7-2|TRBD2
CASSSDSGVGETQYF
TGTGCCAGCAGCTCAGATAGCGGGGTCGGGGAGACCCAGTACTTC